Listed here are 19 T cell receptor beta chains from one sample, sequenced in a study of T cell responses to AZD1222 COVID-19 vaccine. TCRdb's table, derived via immunoSEQ multiplex PCR, lists solely in-frame clones and lacks some. The sample records some 170,000 clones, 90% being singletons. Source: peripheral blood, taken 28 days after the second dose of the MenACWY control vaccine. These receptors all stem from an adult who received the MenACWY meningococcal vaccine as a control.

Here the CDR3 DNA reads TGTGCCAGCAGTTCCACCGGGACAGGGGGAAACGAGCAGTACTTC. Its translation: CASSSTGTGGNEQYF. The V and J genes are TRBV28 and TRBJ2-7; TRBD1 matches 11 bases. CDR1 is MDHEN and CDR2 is SYDVKM in the germline V gene. The CDR3 totals 15 residues. The junction had 7 bases not matched to a gene; V was cut back by 4 bases and J by 5 bases.

The chain combines TRBV24-1 with TRBJ1-2, with unresolved D. The CDR3 has 14 residues. V was clipped by 1 base and J by 4 bases, with 9 bases between them. The germline gives CDR1 KGHDR, CDR2 SFDVKD. The CDR3 DNA reads TGTGCCACCAGTGATTTAGACGGATCCTATGGCTACACCTTC. Residues: CATSDLDGSYGYTF.

V and J are TRBV28 and TRBJ1-1; possible D gene TRBD1, 6 bases. Germline V CDR1 and CDR2: MDHEN, SYDVKM. The CDR3 is 13 amino acids. Trimming left V 6 bases short and J 1 base short, with 9 bases between. CDR3 DNA sequence: TGTGCCAGCAGGGGGACAAAGAACACTGAAGCTTTCTTT. Its translation is CASRGTKNTEAFF.

J is TRBJ2-7 and V is TRBV6-5, with 11 bases identical to TRBD1. Germline V gene sequence: CDR1 MNHEY, CDR2 SVGAGI. V shed 0 bases, J shed 6 bases, and the junction held 4 bases outside the gene matches. The CDR3 loop spans 15 amino acids. The CDR3 spells CASSYSGQGAGEQYF. The DNA for the CDR3 is TGTGCCAGCAGTTACTCCGGACAGGGGGCGGGCGAGCAGTACTTC.

The chain employs TRBV9 and TRBJ1-3; 7 bases line up with TRBD1. The J segment lost 1 base and the V segment lost 1 base, leaving 2 bases of the junction unmatched. The CDR3 runs to 15 residues. CDR1 is SGDLS and CDR2 is YYNGEE in the germline V gene. The CDR3 coding sequence is TGTGCCAGCAGCGTAAAGGGGGCATCTGGAAACACCATATATTTT. It specifies CASSVKGASGNTIYF.

This clone was recorded once. The chain couples TRBV30 to TRBJ2-7, with D unclear. Germline V gene sequence: CDR1 GTSNPN, CDR2 SVGIG (reference sequence). This CDR3 comprises 14 residues. V lost 0 bases and J lost 2, with 11 bases in between. The CDR3 region is CAWSVRDGAYEQYF. The DNA for the CDR3 is TGTGCCTGGAGTGTACGCGACGGTGCCTACGAGCAGTACTTC. Drawing the rest from reference TRBV30 and TRBJ2-7, the complete variable domain is SQTIHQWPATLVQPVGSPLSLECTVEGTSNPNLYWYRQAAGRGLQLLFYSVGIGQISSEVPQNLSASRPQDRQFILSSKKLLLSDSGFYLCAWSVRDGAYEQYFGPGTRLTVT.

This clone has just one count. The genes are TRBV19 and TRBJ1-5; 10 bases line up with TRBD1. CDR3 length: 16 amino acids. The junction had 9 bases not matched to a gene; V was cut back by 6 bases and J by 4 bases. In germline, CDR1 is LNHDA, CDR2 SQIVND (reference sequence). CDR3: CASSQTGGPGNQPQHF. DNA of the CDR3: TGTGCCAGTAGCCAGACAGGGGGCCCAGGAAATCAGCCCCAGCATTTT.

This sequence joins TRBV4-1 and TRBJ1-5; D remains ambiguous. This CDR3 region has 13 residues. Germline CDR1 is MGHRA and CDR2 is YSYEKL. Trimming stripped 4 bases from V and 5 bases from J, with 9 bases between. The CDR3 protein is CASSPTGYQPQHF. The CDR3 region has the DNA TGCGCCAGCAGCCCCACGGGGTATCAGCCCCAGCATTTT.

This clone has only one observation. V gene TRBV12-5 combines with J gene TRBJ2-3; 8 nucleotides line up with TRBD2. Germline V lookup: CDR1 LGHNT, CDR2 FRNRAP. Trimming removed 0 bases from V and 6 bases from J; junction bases left unmatched: 8. The CDR3 extends over 16 amino acids. This CDR3 reads CASGLVLSGSADTQYF. In DNA form, the CDR3 reads TGTGCTAGTGGTTTGGTACTGAGCGGGAGCGCGGATACGCAGTATTTT.

This chain uses TRBV27 with TRBJ2-7; TRBD1 is a possible D gene (6 bases). V was trimmed by 3 bases and J by 3 bases, leaving 15 bases between them. The CDR3 runs 15 residues. Germline CDR1 and CDR2: MNHEY and SMNVEV (reference sequence). CDR3 protein: CASSLSATGLYEQYF. The CDR3 DNA sequence: TGTGCCAGCAGTTTGTCGGCGACAGGCCTCTACGAGCAGTACTTC.

This clone was counted a single time. V usage is TRBV5-6 and J usage is TRBJ2-1; no reliable D call. V was cut by 3 bases and J by 7 bases, with 5 bases left in between. The CDR3 runs 11 residues. The germline V gene has CDR1 SGHDT and CDR2 YYEEEE. DNA of the CDR3: TGTGCCAGCAGCTGGGGTAATGAGCAGTTCTTC. Amino acids: CASSWGNEQFF.

The gene calls are TRBV19 and TRBJ2-7; possible D gene TRBD1, 5 bases. V was clipped by 1 base and J by 0 bases, with 10 bases between them. Germline V lookup: CDR1 LNHDA, CDR2 SQIVND (reference sequence). The CDR3 is 15 residues long. This chain's CDR3 is CASSIGTQSSYEQYF. DNA for the CDR3: TGTGCCAGTAGTATAGGGACACAGAGCTCCTACGAGCAGTACTTC.

This chain joins TRBV9 and TRBJ1-1; the match to TRBD1 covers 7 bases. Germline CDR1 SGDLS, CDR2 YYNGEE. CDR3 length: 13 residues. V lost 4 bases to trimming and J lost 5 bases; unmatched junction nucleotides: 5. CDR3 region: CASSPDRATEAFF. CDR3 coding DNA: TGTGCCAGCAGCCCCGACAGGGCTACTGAAGCTTTCTTT.

The chain is built from TRBV6-1 and TRBJ1-1; D is unresolved. V was pared by 2 bases and J by 0 bases, with 10 bases between. The length of the CDR3 is 15 residues. CDR1 MNHNS and CDR2 SASEGT come from the germline V gene. CDR3 DNA: TGTGCCAGCAGTGAACCCCAGGTCCTGAACACTGAAGCTTTCTTT. Translating it yields CASSEPQVLNTEAFF.

This chain joins TRBV5-1 and TRBJ2-1; D unresolved. The germline V gene has CDR1 SGHRS and CDR2 YFSETQ. This CDR3 is 15 amino acids long. V dropped 0 bases and J dropped 4 bases, with 11 bases sitting between them. Written as DNA, the CDR3 is TGCGCCAGCAGCTTGGCCTCGGCAAGATACAATGAGCAGTTCTTC. This sequence encodes CASSLASARYNEQFF. The whole variable domain, filled in from reference TRBV5-1 and TRBJ2-1, reads KAGVTQTPRYLIKTRGQQVTLSCSPISGHRSVSWYQQTPGQGLQFLFEYFSETQRNKGNFPGRFSGRQFSNSRSEMNVSTLELGDSALYLCASSLASARYNEQFFGPGTRLTVL.

The V call is TRBV28, the J call TRBJ1-1; 10 bases align to TRBD1. Germline CDR1 reads MDHEN; CDR2 reads SYDVKM. CDR3 length: 14 amino acids. The V and J ends lost 4 bases and 6 bases, in that order; junction bases with no gene match: 5. The CDR3 loop reads CASSSPGQGAEAFF. CDR3 nucleotide sequence: TGTGCCAGCAGTTCGCCAGGACAGGGGGCTGAAGCTTTCTTT.

The V and J genes are TRBV9 and TRBJ2-7; TRBD2 might be the D (5 bases). This CDR3 is 12 amino acids long. Germline CDR1 reads SGDLS; CDR2 reads YYNGEE. The ends were cut back, 0 bases at V and 7 bases at J, with 8 bases in the middle. The CDR3 spells CASSVDPGEQYF. The CDR3 DNA follows: TGTGCCAGCAGCGTAGATCCGGGGGAGCAGTACTTC.

The chain has TRBV28 and TRBJ2-1; perhaps TRBD2 as D (6 bases). Germline-derived CDR1 and CDR2 are MDHEN and SYDVKM. This CDR3 comprises 15 residues. Trimming cost V 3 bases and J 6 bases, with 15 bases left between them. CDR3 in amino acids: CASSFSLTSINEQFF. DNA of the CDR3: TGTGCCAGCAGTTTCTCTCTTACTAGCATCAATGAGCAGTTCTTC.

The gene calls are TRBV21-1 and TRBJ2-5; the D call of TRBD2 is as the table states it, not checked on the DNA. TRBV21-1 is designated a pseudogene. CDR3 size: 15 residues. The CDR3 DNA reads as TGTGCCAGCAGCAAAGGACTAGCGGGAGGGATGACCCAGTACTTC. The encoded protein is CASSKGLAGGMTQYF.